One T cell receptor (beta chain) is described in this entry. TCRdb independently ran MiXCR on the RACE reads; one entry per CDR3 protein. The sample contains a few hundred thousand distinct CDR3 sequences, around 5.5% of which appear only once. These data originate in a study of human T cells and chemical hapten exposure. As for the study in general: Sensitizing treatment utilized 2% DPC over an approximately 2 cm by approximately 2 cm portion of upper inner arm skin.

Time point noted: pre-sensitization, week 0. Documented treatment: therapeutic diphenylcyclopropenone sensitization with weekly scalp DPC. The sequence derives from a woman aged 18-29 years with alopecia areata. Some clones in this sample may be carry-over from other donors' samples. The input for sequencing was whole blood, taken in connection with sensitization to the hapten diphenylcyclopropenone (DPC).

The CDR3: CASTLRKSGDHIDTQYF. The CDR3 region has the DNA TGTGCCAGCACCCTTCGTAAGAGCGGGGATCATATAGATACGCAGTATTTT. The chain employs TRBV5-6 and TRBJ2-3; 7 bases fit TRBD2. CDR3 length: 17 residues. Germline V lookup: CDR1 SGHDT, CDR2 YYEEEE. V gave up 6 bases and J gave up 5 bases; unmatched junction bases: 18.